This T cell receptor (beta chain) is drawn from a study of T cells in tumors after PD-1 blockade. Study-wide background: During anti-PD-1 treatment, some patients continued daily vismodegib 150 mg.

General observations from the study: Peripheral recruitment is suggested, as some novel exhausted tumor clones were in pre-treatment blood.

After removal of 5 bases from V and 7 bases from J, the junction contained 8 bases not matched to a gene. The germline CDR1 and CDR2 sequences are MNHEY and SVGEGT. CDR3 length: 14 residues. This clone was observed a handful of times. The antigen is undetermined. The method was immunoSEQ multiplex PCR; TCRdb's version includes in-frame clones alone and lacks a portion of them. Among about 33,000 clones listed, around 80% were seen once. The rearrangement joins TRBV6-2 or TRBV6-3 to TRBJ1-2; TRBD1 matches at 9 bases. This material consisted of PBMCs, taken before anti-PD-1 treatment. The receptor was derived from a human donor with basal cell carcinoma. The CDR3 DNA reads as TGTGCCAGCAGTCAAGACCGGGACAGGGCTGGCTACACCTTC. The encoded protein is CASSQDRDRAGYTF.